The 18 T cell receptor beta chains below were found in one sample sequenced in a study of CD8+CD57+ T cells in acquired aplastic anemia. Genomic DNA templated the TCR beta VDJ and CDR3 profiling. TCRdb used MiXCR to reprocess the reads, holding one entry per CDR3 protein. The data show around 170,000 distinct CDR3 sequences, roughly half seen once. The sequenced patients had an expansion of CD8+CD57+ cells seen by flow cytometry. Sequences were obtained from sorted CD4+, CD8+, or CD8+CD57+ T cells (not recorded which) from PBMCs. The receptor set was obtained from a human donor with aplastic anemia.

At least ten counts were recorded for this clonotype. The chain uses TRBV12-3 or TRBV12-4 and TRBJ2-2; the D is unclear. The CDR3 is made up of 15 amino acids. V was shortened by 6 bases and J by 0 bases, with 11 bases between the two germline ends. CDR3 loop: CASRFDSTNTGELFF. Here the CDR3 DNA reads TGTGCCAGCAGGTTCGACTCCACGAACACCGGGGAGCTGTTTTTT.

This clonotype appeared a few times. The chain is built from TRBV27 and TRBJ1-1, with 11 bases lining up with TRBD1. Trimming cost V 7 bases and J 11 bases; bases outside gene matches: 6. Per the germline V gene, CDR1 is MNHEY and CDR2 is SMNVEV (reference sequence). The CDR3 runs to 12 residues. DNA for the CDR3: TGTGCCAGCACCGCCGGGACAGGGGGTGCTTTCTTT. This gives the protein CASTAGTGGAFF.

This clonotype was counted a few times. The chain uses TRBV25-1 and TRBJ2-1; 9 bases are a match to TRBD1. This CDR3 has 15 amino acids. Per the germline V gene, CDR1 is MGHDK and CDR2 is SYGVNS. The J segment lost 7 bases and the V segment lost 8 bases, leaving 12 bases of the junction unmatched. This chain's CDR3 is CASSPGTGLGNEQFF. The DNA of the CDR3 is TGTGCCAGCTCACCAGGGACAGGGTTGGGGAATGAGCAGTTCTTC.

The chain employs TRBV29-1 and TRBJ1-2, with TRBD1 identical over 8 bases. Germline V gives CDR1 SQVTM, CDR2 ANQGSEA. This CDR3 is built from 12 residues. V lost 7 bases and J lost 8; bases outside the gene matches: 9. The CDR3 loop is CSAVQGARGYTF. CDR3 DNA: TGCAGCGCCGTCCAGGGGGCGCGCGGCTACACCTTC.

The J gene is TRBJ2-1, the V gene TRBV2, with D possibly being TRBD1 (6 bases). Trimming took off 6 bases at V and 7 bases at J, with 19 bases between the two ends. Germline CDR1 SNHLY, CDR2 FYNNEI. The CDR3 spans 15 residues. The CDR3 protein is CASRGTDSAANEQFF. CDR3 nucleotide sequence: TGTGCCAGCAGGGGGACGGACAGCGCGGCGAATGAGCAGTTCTTC.

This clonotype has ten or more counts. The CDR3 region is CAILRTSGKNEQFF. In DNA form, the CDR3 reads TGTGCCATCTTAAGGACTAGCGGTAAAAATGAGCAGTTCTTC. The chain employs TRBV11-3 and TRBJ2-1, with 10 bases identical to TRBD2. This CDR3 is built from 14 residues. Germline V gene data show CDR1 as SGHNT and CDR2 as YENEEA. V gave up 10 bases and J gave up 7 bases; unmatched junction bases: 10.

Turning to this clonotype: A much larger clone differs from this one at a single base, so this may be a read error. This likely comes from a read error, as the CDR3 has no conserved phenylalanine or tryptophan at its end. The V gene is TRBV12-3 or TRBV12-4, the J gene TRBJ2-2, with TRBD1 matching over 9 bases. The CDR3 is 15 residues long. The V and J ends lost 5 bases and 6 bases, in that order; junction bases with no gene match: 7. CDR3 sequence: CASSPTGGTAGELFS. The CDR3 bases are TGTGCCAGCAGTCCTACAGGGGGCACCGCCGGGGAGCTGTTTTCT.

CDR3 bases: TGTGCCAGCAGTCCTACGACAGGGTTTTACGAGCAGTACTTC. Protein: CASSPTTGFYEQYF. The chain has TRBV7-2 and TRBJ2-7; 7 positions agree with TRBD1. CDR3 length: 14 amino acids. Germline V lookup: CDR1 SGHTA, CDR2 FQGNSA. Trimming took 6 bases from V and 4 from J; bases not matched to a gene: 9.

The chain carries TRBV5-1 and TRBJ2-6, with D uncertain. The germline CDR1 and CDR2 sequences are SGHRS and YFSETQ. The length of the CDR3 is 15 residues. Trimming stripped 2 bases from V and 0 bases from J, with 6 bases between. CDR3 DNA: TGCGCCAGCAGCTTCCCAGTCTCTGGGGCCAACGTCCTGACTTTC. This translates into CASSFPVSGANVLTF. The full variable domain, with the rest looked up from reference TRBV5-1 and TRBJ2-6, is KAGVTQTPRYLIKTRGQQVTLSCSPISGHRSVSWYQQTPGQGLQFLFEYFSETQRNKGNFPGRFSGRQFSNSRSEMNVSTLELGDSALYLCASSFPVSGANVLTFGAGSRLTVL.

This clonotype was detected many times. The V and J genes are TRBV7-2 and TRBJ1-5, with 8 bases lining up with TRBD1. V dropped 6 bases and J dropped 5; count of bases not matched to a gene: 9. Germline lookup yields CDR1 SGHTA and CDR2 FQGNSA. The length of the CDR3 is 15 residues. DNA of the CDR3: TGTGCCAGCAGACGAGGACAGGGTGGATATCAGCCCCAGCATTTT. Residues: CASRRGQGGYQPQHF.

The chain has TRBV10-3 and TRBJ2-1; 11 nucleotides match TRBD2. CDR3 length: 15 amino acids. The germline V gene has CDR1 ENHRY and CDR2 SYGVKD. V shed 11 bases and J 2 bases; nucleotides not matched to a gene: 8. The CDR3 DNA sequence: TGTGCCGGGACTAGCGGTCACGGGGCCTACAATGAGCAGTTCTTC. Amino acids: CAGTSGHGAYNEQFF.

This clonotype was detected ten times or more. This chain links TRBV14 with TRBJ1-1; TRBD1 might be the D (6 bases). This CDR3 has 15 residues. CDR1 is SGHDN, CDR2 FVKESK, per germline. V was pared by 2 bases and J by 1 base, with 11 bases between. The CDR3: CASSQFDRRNTEAFF. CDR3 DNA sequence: TGTGCCAGCAGCCAATTTGACAGGCGGAACACTGAAGCTTTCTTT.

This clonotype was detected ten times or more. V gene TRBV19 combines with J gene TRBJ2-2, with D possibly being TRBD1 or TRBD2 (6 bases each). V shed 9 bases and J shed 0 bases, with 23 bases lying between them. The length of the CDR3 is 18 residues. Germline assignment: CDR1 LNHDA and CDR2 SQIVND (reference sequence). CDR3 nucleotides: TGTGCCAGCTCACGAGGGGGGCTAAGGGGTTCGAACACCGGGGAGCTGTTTTTT. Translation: CASSRGGLRGSNTGELFF.

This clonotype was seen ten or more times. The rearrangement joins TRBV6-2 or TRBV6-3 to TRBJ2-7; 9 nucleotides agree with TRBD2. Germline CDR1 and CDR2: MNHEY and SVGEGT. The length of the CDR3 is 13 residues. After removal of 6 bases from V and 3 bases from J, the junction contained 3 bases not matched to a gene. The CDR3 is CASRLTSGYEQYF. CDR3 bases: TGTGCCAGCAGATTGACTAGCGGCTACGAGCAGTACTTC.

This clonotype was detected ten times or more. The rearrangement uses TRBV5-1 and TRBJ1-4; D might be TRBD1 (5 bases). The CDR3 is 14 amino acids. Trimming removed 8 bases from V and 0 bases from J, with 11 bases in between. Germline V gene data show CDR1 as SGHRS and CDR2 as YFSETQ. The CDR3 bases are TGCGCCAGTTCGGGAGGGGCAACTAATGAAAAACTGTTTTTT. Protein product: CASSGGATNEKLFF.

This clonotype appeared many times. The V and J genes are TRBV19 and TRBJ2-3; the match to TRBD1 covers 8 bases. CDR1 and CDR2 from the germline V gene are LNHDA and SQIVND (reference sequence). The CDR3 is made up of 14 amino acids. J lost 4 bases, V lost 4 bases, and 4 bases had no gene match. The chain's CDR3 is CASSTGQGPDTQYF. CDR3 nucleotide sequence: TGTGCCAGTAGTACCGGACAGGGCCCAGATACGCAGTATTTT.

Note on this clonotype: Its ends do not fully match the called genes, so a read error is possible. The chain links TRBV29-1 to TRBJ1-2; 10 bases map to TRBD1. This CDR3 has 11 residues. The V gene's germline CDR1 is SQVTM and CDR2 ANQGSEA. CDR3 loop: CNVEPGQGTAF. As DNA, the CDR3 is TGCAACGTTGAACCGGGACAGGGGACAGCCTTC. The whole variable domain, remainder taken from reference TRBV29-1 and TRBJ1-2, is SAVISQKPSRDICQRGTSLTIQCQVDSQVTMMFWYRQQPGQSLTLIATANQGSEATYESGFVIDKFPISRPNLTFSTLTVSNMSPEDSSIYLCNVEPGQGTAFGSGTRLTVV.

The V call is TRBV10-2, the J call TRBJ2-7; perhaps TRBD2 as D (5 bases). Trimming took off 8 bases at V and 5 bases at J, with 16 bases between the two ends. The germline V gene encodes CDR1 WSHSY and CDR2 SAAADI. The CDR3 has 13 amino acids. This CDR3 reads CASFPSGSDEQYF. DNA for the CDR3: TGCGCCAGCTTCCCGTCGGGGTCCGACGAGCAGTACTTC.